This T cell receptor (beta chain) emerged from a study of shared clonotypes between healthy human individuals. CDR3 length: 15 residues. Germline CDR1 and CDR2: LGHNA and YSLEER. Trimming took 1 base from V and 3 from J; bases not matched to a gene: 1. Study-wide results and limits: Sequencing depth was expected to influence donor clonotype sharing.

Some clones are missing from TCRdb's copy, which holds only in-frame ones; the method was immunoSEQ multiplex PCR. This table has roughly 1,500,000 clones, less than 99% appearing once. As to this clone: The antigen is undetermined. Distinct nucleotide sequences in the sample also encode this CDR3.

The TCR originated in a man between 25 and 39 years old in good health. The V gene is TRBV4-3, the J gene TRBJ2-7, with 12 bases lining up with TRBD2. The sequenced sample consisted of naive CD4+ T cells sorted from blood. Subset denoted: CD45RA+ positively selected. For the CDR3, the DNA is TGCGCCAGCAGCCAAGCGACTAGCGGGAGCTACGAGCAGTACTTC. It specifies CASSQATSGSYEQYF.